This record covers a single TCR beta chain. What it recognizes is unknown. There was relapse after autologous stem cell transplantation in every patient, and there was variation in brentuximab vedotin exposure. CD4+ T cells were purified from thawed PBMCs by magnetic negative selection. CDR1 and CDR2 (germline): SGHDT, YYEEEE. This CDR3 is 17 amino acids long. The J segment lost 0 bases and the V segment lost 0 bases, leaving 3 bases of the junction unmatched. The data were taken from a study of PD-1 blockade in classical Hodgkin lymphoma. Study-level results: For complete responders, baseline diversity was comparable to that of newly diagnosed patients. With CD4+ cells, TCR diversity rose significantly by C4D1, but not with CD8+ cells. Causes of the repertoire differences remain undefined, possibly disease activity or prior therapy.

Sequencing used immunoSEQ multiplex PCR; TCRdb keeps in-frame clones, though not all of them. The sample consists of tens of thousands of clones, 84% of them appearing once. The receptor's source is a human donor with classical Hodgkin lymphoma. Sequenced material: CD4+ T cells from blood, taken at baseline. The chain links TRBV5-6 to TRBJ2-2, with TRBD2 matching 9 bases. CDR3 amino acids: CASSLASGGTNTGELFF. In nucleotides, the CDR3 is TGTGCCAGCAGCTTGGCCAGCGGGGGGACGAACACCGGGGAGCTGTTTTTT.